This T cell receptor (beta chain) was captured in a study of blood T cell repertoires in COVID-19. Study details: Samples of COVID-19 (acute and convalescent) were obtained from the United States, Italy and Spain. From T cells, B-cell-depleted T cells, or PBMCs came the material, which was cDNA or gDNA.

Per the original data handling: Amplification from reference gene primers served as the basis for estimated nucleated cell counts. TCRdb keeps only in-frame clones here, not all; method: immunoSEQ multiplex PCR. The V and J calls and clone size were taken over from that table, and D and trimming were inferred from the DNA. The profile shows about 69,000 clones, 90% of them singletons. V was trimmed by 1 base and J by 0 bases, leaving 7 bases between them. This CDR3 has 15 amino acids. Germline V gene sequence: CDR1 LNHDA, CDR2 SQIVND (reference sequence). The sequence was collected from a man in his fifties or sixties with acute or convalescent COVID-19. Sequencing was performed on peripheral blood. The chain couples TRBV19 to TRBJ1-5; D remains unclear. CDR3 bases: TGTGCCAGTAGTATAGTTATCTATAGCAATCAGCCCCAGCATTTT. This translates into CASSIVIYSNQPQHF.